This TCR beta chain was captured in a study of Tregs in tolerant kidney transplant recipients (dated by TCRdb to the late 2010s). In the study overall: The study applied TCRbeta sequencing to find donor-specific regulatory T cells before combined kidney and bone marrow transplantation and then followed those same cells after transplant. TCRbeta repertoire sequencing was used in a few healthy controls to compare several ways of expanding Tregs specific for an allogeneic donor.

Per the germline V gene, SGDLS is the CDR1 and YYNGEE is the CDR2. Taken from cysteine to phenylalanine, the CDR3 has 18 residues. The read is trimmed to its CDR3 DNA, 54 bases read in frame from base 1. Germline trimming amounts to 0 bases on V and 7 bases on J, with 14 as the count of junction bases outside the gene matches. Notes on this clone: No cognate antigen has been identified for it. No much larger clonotype is one base removed from it; base qualities were not supplied.

Genomic DNA was extracted from sorted cells with the QIAGEN DNeasy Blood and Tissue Kit for TCRbeta CDR3 sequencing. Through immunoSEQ, high-throughput TCRbeta CDR3 sequencing was done commercially, including PCR amplification with internal controls and bias correction. As for the authors' bioinformatics: A unique productive TCRbeta sequence was defined by the CDR3 nucleotide sequence when primers matched, and otherwise by the CDR3 amino acid sequence together with the Vbeta and Jbeta genes. Sorting error was corrected by removing sequences shared between sorted populations at a frequency ratio of 2:1 or less, and the remaining shared sequences were assigned to the higher population. A sequence was defined as donor-reactive if the sequence was expanded at least 5-fold in CFSE-low cells compared with unstimulated cells and had a frequency of at least 0.01% in CFSE-low cells. Jensen-Shannon divergence calculated on the top 100 TCRbeta sequences ranked by frequency was used to measure repertoire divergence. For samples with multiple sequencing runs, sorting error was corrected separately for each run before the runs were pooled. Not all clones reach the TCRdb copy of this immuneACCESS table, which keeps in-frame sequences only. Checked studies attribute under half of the gap to unresolved V genes and leave the rest unexplained. Clonal size and the V and J genes are those of that table, whereas D and trimming came from the DNA. This sample lists 75,000 to 100,000 clones; more than 80% were detected once. The ten biggest clones cover around 4.5% of the sample.

The research as a whole found: The study was constrained by small patient numbers, and validation of the findings is required in larger populations and under other immunosuppression protocols. Biological reproducibility was not directly assessed, although technical replication error appeared to be minimal. Expanding Tregs with activated donor B cells appeared to identify the most biologically relevant and donor-specific TCRbeta repertoire.

Unstimulated Tregs (CD4+CD25+CD127-), CD4+ non-Tregs (CD4+CD25-), CD4 and CD8 cells were FACS-sorted from thawed PBMCs. Healthy control blood came either as purchased buffy coats or from healthy volunteers. Healthy control blood was separated into PBMCs by Ficoll density gradient and cryopreserved, and patient PBMCs were collected both before and after transplant. The source is a human donor in good health. Recombination joined TRBV9 with TRBJ2-1; 9 central bases correspond to TRBD2. Sequencing used CD8+ T cells from blood. For the CDR3, the sequence is CASSVDGSSGSSENEQFF. The nucleotides are TGTGCCAGCAGCGTAGATGGAAGTAGCGGGAGCTCGGAAAATGAGCAGTTCTTC.